Below, one T cell receptor beta chain is given with its context. These data are taken from a study of T and B cells in COVID-19 patients. Across the study: Critical illness requiring mechanical ventilation or extracorporeal membrane oxygenation affected 12 of 20 active-infection patients.

BIOMED2 TRB-A/B primer pools were used in multiplex TRB PCR. MiXCR, run by TCRdb on the multiplex PCR reads, gives a single entry per CDR3 protein. The sample includes about 7,000 distinct CDR3 sequences, 31% of them seen just once. TRB was amplified from about 260-540 ng of blood genomic DNA. Germline V lookup: CDR1 KGHSH, CDR2 LQKENI. The CDR3 runs to 19 residues. V was pared by 6 bases and J by 0 bases, with 14 bases of the junction left unmatched. Sequencing was done on a sample of blood. This rearrangement joins TRBV18 to TRBJ2-1; 10 bases map to TRBD2. The sequence was obtained from a human donor with active COVID-19. CDR3 region: CASSLKAGGLQSSYNEQFF. The CDR3 nucleotides read TGTGCCAGCTCTCTTAAAGCGGGGGGGCTTCAGTCCTCCTACAATGAGCAGTTCTTC.